The 20 T cell receptor beta chains reported below all come from one sample, sequenced in a study of CD8 T cells in ankylosing spondylitis. TCRdb reanalysed the 5' RACE reads using MiXCR and keeps one entry per CDR3 protein. Of under 200,000 distinct CDR3 sequences listed, approximately 10% are singletons. Input material: blood, either unsorted or a sorted T cell fraction (not recorded which). These receptors all come from a female donor with ankylosing spondylitis or in good health (not recorded which).

This clonotype was detected only a few times. The chain recombines TRBV4-1 with TRBJ2-7, with TRBD2 matching 8 bases. The CDR3 contains 14 residues. The V and J ends lost 3 bases and 5 bases, in that order; junction bases with no gene match: 6. Per germline, CDR1 MGHRA and CDR2 YSYEKL. CDR3 nucleotide sequence: TGCGCCAGCAGCCACGCGGGAGGTAAGAACGAGCAGTACTTC. As protein: CASSHAGGKNEQYF.

This rearrangement joins TRBV20-1 to TRBJ2-7, with D unclear. Trimming shortened V by 0 bases and J by 6 bases, and 9 bases separated the two germline ends. CDR1 is DFQATT and CDR2 is SNEGSKA in the germline V gene (reference sequence). CDR3 length: 12 residues. CDR3: CSARDSGREQYF. DNA for the CDR3: TGCAGTGCTAGAGATTCAGGACGCGAGCAGTACTTC.

This clonotype was detected only a few times. The rearrangement links TRBV18 to TRBJ2-1; D is undetermined. The CDR3 is 13 amino acids. CDR1 is KGHSH and CDR2 is LQKENI in the germline V gene. Deletions cut 2 bases from V and 2 bases from J, with 4 bases between. The CDR3 is CASSPAPYNEQFF. CDR3 in DNA: TGTGCCAGCTCACCAGCACCCTACAATGAGCAGTTCTTC. Together with reference TRBV18 and TRBJ2-1, the CDR3 gives the full variable domain: NAGVMQNPRHLVRRRGQEARLRCSPMKGHSHVYWYRQLPEEGLKFMVYLQKENIIDESGMPKERFSAEFPKEGPSILRIQQVVRGDSAAYFCASSPAPYNEQFFGPGTRLTVL.

The chain couples TRBV6-6 to TRBJ2-1; D unclear. This CDR3 region has 12 residues. Germline assignment: CDR1 MNHNY and CDR2 SVGAGI (reference sequence). The V end lost 0 bases, the J end lost 8 bases, and 5 bases lay between the germline ends. The CDR3 sequence: CASSYSEDEQFF. CDR3 nucleotide sequence: TGTGCCAGCAGTTACTCAGAAGATGAGCAGTTCTTC.

At least ten counts were recorded for this clonotype. The chain combines TRBV7-6 with TRBJ2-7; TRBD1 might be the D (5 bases). Germline V gene lookup returns CDR1 SGHVS and CDR2 FNYEAQ. Trimming stripped 2 bases from V and 3 bases from J, with 17 bases between. The CDR3 covers 16 residues. CDR3 DNA sequence: TGTGCCAGCAGCTTACGGCTGGGGCTCGAGAACTACGAGCAGTACTTC. Amino acid sequence: CASSLRLGLENYEQYF.

This rearrangement joins TRBV30 to TRBJ2-3, with 8 bases aligning to TRBD2. V shed 1 base and J 2 bases; nucleotides not matched to a gene: 5. CDR3 length: 15 residues. Germline V gives CDR1 GTSNPN, CDR2 SVGIG (reference sequence). CDR3 loop: CAWSDEAGVTDTQYF. CDR3 DNA: TGTGCCTGGAGTGATGAAGCGGGAGTCACAGATACGCAGTATTTT.

The chain combines TRBV7-9 with TRBJ2-1, with 8 bases that match TRBD2. Germline V CDR1 and CDR2: SEHNR, FQNEAQ (reference sequence). J gave up 4 bases and V 4 bases, and 6 bases lay outside the gene matches. CDR3 length: 15 amino acids. CDR3 coding DNA: TGTGCCAGCAGCTACCTAGAGCGGGAGTACAATGAGCAGTTCTTC. Amino acid sequence: CASSYLEREYNEQFF.

This clonotype came up a few times. The chain has TRBV19 and TRBJ2-7; the match to TRBD1 covers 11 bases. CDR1 LNHDA and CDR2 SQIVND come from the germline V gene (reference sequence). V shed 0 bases and J 2 bases; nucleotides not matched to a gene: 9. The CDR3 covers 18 residues. The CDR3 is CASSIDVVGQGVAYEQYF. The CDR3 bases are TGTGCCAGTAGTATAGATGTCGTGGGACAGGGGGTGGCCTACGAGCAGTACTTC.

This clonotype was counted only a few times. This sequence joins TRBV6-5 and TRBJ2-1, with 12 bases identical to TRBD2. V lost 4 bases to trimming and J lost 8 bases; unmatched junction nucleotides: 3. The CDR3 has 14 amino acids. Per the germline V gene, CDR1 is MNHEY and CDR2 is SVGAGI. CDR3 coding DNA: TGTGCCAGCAGTTCTAGCGGGAGGGCCGATGAGCAGTTCTTC. Translated: CASSSSGRADEQFF.

This clonotype appeared a few times. The rearrangement uses TRBV25-1 and TRBJ2-3; 9 bases line up with TRBD2. From germline, CDR1 is MGHDK and CDR2 SYGVNS. The V and J ends lost 1 base and 5 bases, in that order; junction bases with no gene match: 10. This CDR3 has 17 amino acids. The CDR3 sequence: CASSEFFSGRRGDTQYF. CDR3 bases: TGTGCCAGCAGTGAATTCTTCAGCGGGAGGCGAGGAGATACGCAGTATTTT.

The V call is TRBV20-1, the J call TRBJ2-1; weak D call: TRBD2 (6 bases). The CDR3 runs to 13 residues. In germline, CDR1 is DFQATT, CDR2 SNEGSKA (reference sequence). Trimming shortened V by 3 bases and J by 10 bases, and 16 bases separated the two germline ends. The CDR3 loop reads CSASGDSEVEQFF. CDR3 coding DNA: TGCAGTGCTAGCGGGGACTCTGAGGTAGAGCAGTTCTTC.

This clonotype was seen a handful of times. This chain connects TRBV7-3 to TRBJ2-5; D is possibly TRBD2 (6 bases). With 5 bases removed from V and 2 bases from J, the gap between germline ends came to 15 bases. This CDR3 comprises 15 residues. Germline CDR1 and CDR2: SGHTA and FQGTGA. CDR3 sequence: CASSPSGRGQETQYF. CDR3 sequence (DNA): TGTGCCAGCAGCCCCTCCGGGCGGGGTCAAGAGACCCAGTACTTC.

This clonotype came up a few times. The chain employs TRBV5-1 and TRBJ1-1; no clear D. Germline loops: CDR1 SGHRS, CDR2 YFSETQ. The CDR3 is 15 amino acids. The V end lost 6 bases, the J end lost 4 bases, and 19 bases lay between the germline ends. The CDR3 region has the DNA TGCGCCAGCACCCCCTGGCCACATATTAGCACTGAAGCTTTCTTT. Amino acid sequence: CASTPWPHISTEAFF.

This clonotype has a single count. V usage is TRBV30 and J usage is TRBJ2-1, with D hard to call. The CDR3 sequence is 13 residues long. Germline V CDR1 and CDR2: GTSNPN, SVGIG (reference sequence). V gave up 0 bases and J gave up 8 bases, with 11 bases separating them. The CDR3 here is CAWSVLKGYEQFF. The CDR3 nucleotides are TGTGCCTGGAGTGTACTAAAGGGATATGAGCAGTTCTTC.

The table lists this clonotype with many counts. The chain links TRBV7-9 to TRBJ1-2; D not resolved. The germline V and J ends were trimmed by 4 bases and 7 bases, with 19 bases remaining between them. This CDR3 spans 15 amino acids. Germline V gene sequence: CDR1 SEHNR, CDR2 FQNEAQ (reference sequence). Here the CDR3 DNA reads TGTGCCAGCAGCTCGACTGGGGATCCGACTGCTGGCTACACCTTC. Translated, it gives CASSSTGDPTAGYTF.

The chain recombines TRBV27 with TRBJ2-1, with D possibly TRBD2 on 5 matching bases. Germline values: CDR1 MNHEY, CDR2 SMNVEV (reference sequence). V was shortened by 0 bases and J by 4 bases, with 16 bases between the two germline ends. This CDR3 region has 17 residues. For the CDR3, the DNA is TGTGCCAGCAGTTTATCCCCCTCAGCGGCCCGGTACAATGAGCAGTTCTTC. It codes for CASSLSPSAARYNEQFF.

V is TRBV15 and J is TRBJ2-5; the D gene is possibly TRBD1 (6 bases). The CDR3 covers 15 residues. CDR1 and CDR2 from the germline V gene are LNHNV and YYDKDF (reference sequence). Trimming cost V 2 bases and J 2 bases, with 12 bases left between them. As DNA, the CDR3 is TGTGCCACCAGCAGATTCCGGGACACACAAGAGACCCAGTACTTC. Protein product: CATSRFRDTQETQYF.

This clonotype was counted many times. CDR3 sequence (DNA): TGCAGCGTTCCTACAGCTAGCACAGATACGCAGTATTTT. Encoded protein: CSVPTASTDTQYF. J is TRBJ2-3 and V is TRBV29-1; D is unclear. V lost 5 bases, J lost 0 bases, and 9 bases lay in between. The germline V gene encodes CDR1 SQVTM and CDR2 ANQGSEA. The CDR3 loop spans 13 amino acids.

This clonotype was observed at least ten times. The V call is TRBV7-9, the J call TRBJ2-3; no reliable D call. V lost 4 bases, J lost 7 bases, and 12 bases lay in between. CDR3 length equals 13 residues. CDR1 SEHNR and CDR2 FQNEAQ come from the germline V gene (reference sequence). CDR3 in amino acids: CASSSTGPNTQYF. In DNA form, the CDR3 reads TGTGCCAGCAGCTCAACCGGGCCTAATACGCAGTATTTT. Filled out from reference TRBV7-9 and TRBJ2-3, the complete variable domain reads DTGVSQNPRHKITKRGQNVTFRCDPISEHNRLYWYRQTLGQGPEFLTYFQNEAQLEKSRLLSDRFSAERPKGSFSTLEIQRTEQGDSAMYLCASSSTGPNTQYFGPGTRLTVL.

This clonotype has only a few counts. This chain joins TRBV9 and TRBJ1-3; no clear D gene. V lost 0 bases, J lost 2 bases, and 6 bases lay in between. This CDR3 is 14 amino acids long. The germline gives CDR1 SGDLS, CDR2 YYNGEE. Here the CDR3 DNA reads TGTGCCAGCAGCGTAGGACCTCCTGGAAACACCATATATTTT. Encoded protein: CASSVGPPGNTIYF.